This passage covers 30 T cell receptor beta chains from one sample sequenced in a study of blood T cells in healthy people across ages. Then a second PCR, running roughly 7 to 11 cycles, was carried out with a sample-barcoded 5' primer and a J-beta primer mix. A single record per CDR3 protein comes from TCRdb applying MiXCR to the 5' RACE reads. Among around 800,000 distinct CDR3 sequences listed, approximately 65% were seen once. Material: blood. The receptors originated from a man aged 25-45 years in good health.

The V and J genes are TRBV20-1 and TRBJ2-3; the D is unclear. Germline CDR1 DFQATT, CDR2 SNEGSKA (reference sequence). Trimming cost V 0 bases and J 0 bases, with 10 bases left between them. The CDR3 loop spans 15 amino acids. This CDR3 reads CSARDGVASTDTQYF. The CDR3 region has the DNA TGCAGTGCTAGAGATGGGGTGGCGAGCACAGATACGCAGTATTTT.

V gene TRBV20-1 combines with J gene TRBJ2-7; the match to TRBD2 covers 10 bases. This CDR3 contains 16 residues. CDR1 DFQATT and CDR2 SNEGSKA come from the germline V gene (reference sequence). Trimming removed 1 base from V and 1 base from J; junction bases left unmatched: 7. As DNA, the CDR3 is TGCAGTGCTAGAGTTTGGCTAGCGGGGGAGTCCTACGAGCAGTACTTC. It translates to CSARVWLAGESYEQYF.

The CDR3 loop is CSARQPGTGGNQPQHF. DNA of the CDR3: TGCAGTGCTAGACAACCCGGGACAGGGGGGAATCAGCCCCAGCATTTT. This chain connects TRBV20-1 to TRBJ1-5; TRBD1 matches at 11 bases. This CDR3 has 16 amino acids. Germline CDR1 and CDR2: DFQATT and SNEGSKA (reference sequence). Trimming took 2 bases from V and 4 from J; bases not matched to a gene: 7.

This rearrangement joins TRBV9 to TRBJ2-3, with 7 bases lining up with TRBD2. Germline CDR1 and CDR2: SGDLS and YYNGEE. CDR3 size: 16 residues. The V gene end was trimmed by 4 bases and the J gene end by 5 bases; junction bases not matched to a gene: 13. CDR3 loop: CASSPGTNGGVDTQYF. The CDR3 nucleotides read TGTGCCAGCAGCCCGGGGACTAACGGGGGAGTAGATACGCAGTATTTT.

The chain employs TRBV6-5 and TRBJ2-7; possibly TRBD1 for D (5 bases). V shed 2 bases and J shed 3 bases, with 23 bases lying between them. The germline V gene has CDR1 MNHEY and CDR2 SVGAGI. CDR3 size: 18 residues. This CDR3 reads CASSYPKANRLDIYEQYF. In DNA, the CDR3 is TGTGCCAGCAGTTACCCAAAGGCTAACAGGCTGGATATCTACGAGCAGTACTTC.

The V and J genes are TRBV12-3 or TRBV12-4 and TRBJ1-4; no reliable D call. The CDR3 loop spans 15 amino acids. With 5 bases removed from V and 10 bases from J, the gap between germline ends came to 20 bases. DNA for the CDR3: TGTGCCAGCAGTCTGACCGGATCCTTAAGCGGAAAACTGTTTTTT. The encoded protein is CASSLTGSLSGKLFF.

V and J are TRBV7-9 and TRBJ2-1; TRBD1 agrees at 9 bases. V lost 5 bases and J lost 8; bases outside the gene matches: 13. Germline CDR1 is SEHNR and CDR2 is FQNEAQ (reference sequence). This CDR3 is 16 amino acids long. CDR3 bases: TGTGCCAGCAGCAAGGGACAGGGACCGGAACCTGATGAGCAGTTCTTC. Amino acids: CASSKGQGPEPDEQFF.

This clonotype has a handful of counts. The chain couples TRBV7-2 to TRBJ2-7; D gene uncertain. This CDR3 is built from 15 residues. CDR1 SGHTA and CDR2 FQGNSA come from the germline V gene. Trimming took 4 bases from V and 2 from J, leaving 15 bases between them. CDR3 sequence (DNA): TGTGCCAGCAGCTCCACGTACGGGCCTACCTACGAGCAGTACTTC. Translation gives CASSSTYGPTYEQYF.

The chain is built from TRBV7-8 and TRBJ1-2, with D possibly being TRBD1 (5 bases). Germline V gene lookup returns CDR1 SGHVS and CDR2 FQNEAQ. The CDR3 is 16 residues long. Trimming pared 5 bases from V and 3 bases from J, leaving 19 bases between. The CDR3 DNA is TGTGCCAGCAGCCCGGAGAGACGGTGGGGGGACTATGGCTACACCTTC. Residues: CASSPERRWGDYGYTF.

This sequence joins TRBV13 and TRBJ1-6; tentatively, D is TRBD1 (5 bases). The CDR3 runs to 18 residues. The ends were cut back, 4 bases at V and 8 bases at J, with 24 bases in the middle. Looked up from germline, CDR1 is PRHDT and CDR2 is FYEKMQ (reference sequence). The CDR3: CASSYGGMGLIPDSPLHF. Written as DNA, the CDR3 is TGTGCCAGCAGCTACGGGGGAATGGGATTGATCCCGGATTCACCCCTCCACTTT.

In this sample, this clonotype turned up a few times. The genes are TRBV27 and TRBJ2-5; D is perhaps TRBD1 or TRBD2 (5 bases each). In germline, CDR1 is MNHEY, CDR2 SMNVEV (reference sequence). The V gene lost 5 bases and the J gene lost 5 bases, with 24 bases spanning the gap. The length of the CDR3 is 17 residues. The CDR3 region is CASSPRPLGWGSETQYF. The CDR3 DNA sequence: TGTGCCAGCAGTCCCCGACCCCTAGGCTGGGGGTCGGAGACCCAGTACTTC.

This clonotype occurred once. The DNA for the CDR3 is TGTGCCAGCAGTTTATGGGGGAGGGTCCAAGAGACCCAGTACTTC. Encoded protein: CASSLWGRVQETQYF. This rearrangement joins TRBV27 to TRBJ2-5; the match to TRBD2 covers 7 bases. CDR3 length: 15 residues. The V gene's germline CDR1 is MNHEY and CDR2 SMNVEV (reference sequence). V shed 1 base, J shed 1 base, and the junction held 3 bases outside the gene matches.

The sample holds a few counts of this clonotype. The rearrangement uses TRBV10-3 and TRBJ1-4, with TRBD1 matching 7 bases. This CDR3 is built from 15 residues. V shed 2 bases and J 3 bases; nucleotides not matched to a gene: 3. Germline CDR1 ENHRY, CDR2 SYGVKD. CDR3 nucleotides: TGTGCCATCAGTGAGCCGACAGGGCCTAATGAAAAACTGTTTTTT. This encodes CAISEPTGPNEKLFF.

CDR3 in amino acids: CASSVAPSVATGSHEQYF. In DNA, the CDR3 is TGTGCCAGCAGCGTAGCTCCTAGTGTCGCGACAGGGTCCCACGAGCAGTACTTC. The chain carries TRBV9 and TRBJ2-7; TRBD1 agrees at 7 bases. The CDR3 loop spans 18 amino acids. Germline V lookup: CDR1 SGDLS, CDR2 YYNGEE. The V gene end was trimmed by 0 bases and the J gene end by 5 bases; junction bases not matched to a gene: 17.

The chain links TRBV21-1 to TRBJ2-7. TRBV21-1 is recorded as a pseudogene. The CDR3 runs to 12 residues. Here the CDR3 reads CASSKDGYEQYF. For the CDR3, the DNA is TGTGCCAGCAGCAAGGACGGCTACGAGCAGTACTTC.

The chain couples TRBV25-1 to TRBJ2-1; 7 bases are shared with TRBD2. V lost 5 bases, J lost 0 bases, and 22 bases stayed unmatched. The germline CDR1 and CDR2 sequences are MGHDK and SYGVNS. This CDR3 contains 21 residues. The CDR3 loop reads CASSSPNIVPTGGSSYNEQFF. CDR3 DNA sequence: TGTGCCAGCAGTTCCCCAAACATCGTCCCAACCGGGGGGAGCTCCTACAATGAGCAGTTCTTC.

This chain uses TRBV20-1 with TRBJ1-4; weak D call: TRBD1 (6 bases). Germline V gene lookup returns CDR1 DFQATT and CDR2 SNEGSKA (reference sequence). V was trimmed by 5 bases and J by 3 bases, leaving 13 bases between them. The CDR3 runs 14 residues. CDR3 nucleotide sequence: TGCAGTGCTCTACAACAGGGTCCTAATGAAAAACTGTTTTTT. Its translation is CSALQQGPNEKLFF.

The chain combines TRBV9 with TRBJ1-1; 8 bases agree with TRBD1. V shed 0 bases and J 7 bases; nucleotides not matched to a gene: 8. Germline V lookup: CDR1 SGDLS, CDR2 YYNGEE. There are 15 residues in the CDR3. The CDR3 is CASSVDGQGWSEAFF. Written as DNA, the CDR3 is TGTGCCAGCAGCGTAGACGGACAGGGTTGGAGTGAAGCTTTCTTT.

The chain uses TRBV20-1 and TRBJ2-5; TRBD2 agrees at 13 bases. Germline-derived CDR1 and CDR2 are DFQATT and SNEGSKA (reference sequence). V shed 5 bases and J 3 bases; nucleotides not matched to a gene: 12. This CDR3 has 17 residues. CDR3: CSASPVTSGGIKETQYF. CDR3 nucleotides: TGCAGTGCTTCACCTGTGACTAGCGGGGGGATCAAAGAGACCCAGTACTTC.

The chain recombines TRBV7-2 with TRBJ1-1, with D uncertain. Trimming pared 5 bases from V and 3 bases from J, leaving 10 bases between. Germline V gene sequence: CDR1 SGHTA, CDR2 FQGNSA. There are 13 residues in the CDR3. CDR3 in DNA: TGTGCCAGCAGCCCCGAGTACGACACTGAAGCTTTCTTT. Residues: CASSPEYDTEAFF.

V gene TRBV6-2 or TRBV6-3 combines with J gene TRBJ2-7; the D gene is possibly TRBD2 (6 bases). This CDR3 is 14 amino acids long. Germline V gene data show CDR1 as MNHEY and CDR2 as SVGEGT. Trimming shortened V by 7 bases and J by 1 base, and 14 bases separated the two germline ends. CDR3 sequence (DNA): TGTGCCAGCAAACAGACGGGAGCTTCCTACGAGCAGTACTTC. It translates to CASKQTGASYEQYF.

The chain links TRBV6-2 or TRBV6-3 to TRBJ2-7, with D tentatively TRBD1 (6 bases). This CDR3 is built from 14 residues. Per the germline V gene, CDR1 is MNHEY and CDR2 is SVGEGT. V was trimmed by 0 bases and J by 5 bases, leaving 11 bases between them. CDR3 amino acids: CASSYSGTGNEQYF. Here the CDR3 DNA reads TGTGCCAGCAGTTACTCCGGAACAGGGAACGAGCAGTACTTC.

V usage is TRBV5-1 and J usage is TRBJ2-2; perhaps TRBD2 as D (5 bases). This CDR3 is built from 13 residues. CDR1 and CDR2 (germline): SGHRS, YFSETQ. Trimming removed 7 bases at V and 4 bases at J, with 11 bases between. CDR3 amino acids: CASGERSTGELFF. The CDR3 nucleotides are TGCGCCAGCGGCGAGCGGTCCACCGGGGAGCTGTTTTTT. The complete variable domain, with remaining parts taken from reference TRBV5-1 and TRBJ2-2, reads KAGVTQTPRYLIKTRGQQVTLSCSPISGHRSVSWYQQTPGQGLQFLFEYFSETQRNKGNFPGRFSGRQFSNSRSEMNVSTLELGDSALYLCASGERSTGELFFGEGSRLTVL.

The chain carries TRBV7-3 and TRBJ2-1; TRBD2 matches 9 bases. Trimming at V came to 0 bases and at J to 0 bases, leaving 3 bases not matched to a gene. The germline V gene has CDR1 SGHTA and CDR2 FQGTGA. The CDR3 spans 17 residues. DNA for the CDR3: TGTGCCAGCAGCTTAACCCCTAGCGGGGTCTCCTACAATGAGCAGTTCTTC. The encoded protein is CASSLTPSGVSYNEQFF.

The chain couples TRBV20-1 to TRBJ2-7; tentative D call: TRBD2 (6 bases). Trimming removed 3 bases from V and 6 bases from J, with 18 bases in between. Germline V CDR1 and CDR2: DFQATT, SNEGSKA (reference sequence). CDR3 length: 14 residues. The CDR3 coding sequence is TGCAGTGCTAGCGCCATTGGGGGGAGCGGCGAGCAGTACTTC. It encodes CSASAIGGSGEQYF.

This clonotype was seen a few times. This rearrangement joins TRBV9 to TRBJ1-1; D not resolved. V was trimmed by 3 bases and J by 1 base, leaving 7 bases between them. The V gene's germline CDR1 is SGDLS and CDR2 YYNGEE. The CDR3 has 13 amino acids. This CDR3 reads CASSDNRNTEAFF. CDR3 in DNA: TGTGCCAGCAGCGACAACAGGAACACTGAAGCTTTCTTT.

This clonotype was recorded once. The rearrangement joins TRBV3-1 to TRBJ1-1, with D hard to call. Per germline, CDR1 LGHDT and CDR2 YNNKEL (reference sequence). Trimming removed 0 bases from V and 3 bases from J, with 8 bases in between. This CDR3 has 14 residues. This chain's CDR3 is CASSQEMPHTEAFF. CDR3 DNA: TGTGCCAGCAGCCAAGAAATGCCGCACACTGAAGCTTTCTTT.

The J gene is TRBJ2-3, the V gene TRBV29-1; 7 positions match TRBD1. J was trimmed by 6 bases and V by 6 bases; bases with no gene match: 9. The length of the CDR3 is 13 residues. The germline gives CDR1 SQVTM, CDR2 ANQGSEA. CDR3 coding DNA: TGCAGCGTGCTGACAGGGTCCTGGGATACGCAGTATTTT. Protein product: CSVLTGSWDTQYF.

This clonotype appeared once. The genes are TRBV7-9 and TRBJ2-7, with TRBD1 as a possible D gene (6 bases). Trimming cost V 5 bases and J 0 bases, with 11 bases left between them. The CDR3 is made up of 14 amino acids. Germline V CDR1 and CDR2: SEHNR, FQNEAQ (reference sequence). CDR3 protein: CASSRDTASYEQYF. The DNA for the CDR3 is TGTGCCAGCAGCCGGGACACGGCCTCCTACGAGCAGTACTTC.

This clonotype has a handful of counts. This chain connects TRBV4-3 to TRBJ2-7; D possibly corresponds to TRBD2 (5 bases). V was clipped by 4 bases and J by 3 bases, with 19 bases between them. CDR3 length: 16 amino acids. Germline assignment: CDR1 LGHNA and CDR2 YSLEER. CDR3 protein: CASSPVREVAYYEQYF. Here the CDR3 DNA reads TGCGCCAGCAGCCCGGTCCGGGAAGTAGCCTACTACGAGCAGTACTTC.